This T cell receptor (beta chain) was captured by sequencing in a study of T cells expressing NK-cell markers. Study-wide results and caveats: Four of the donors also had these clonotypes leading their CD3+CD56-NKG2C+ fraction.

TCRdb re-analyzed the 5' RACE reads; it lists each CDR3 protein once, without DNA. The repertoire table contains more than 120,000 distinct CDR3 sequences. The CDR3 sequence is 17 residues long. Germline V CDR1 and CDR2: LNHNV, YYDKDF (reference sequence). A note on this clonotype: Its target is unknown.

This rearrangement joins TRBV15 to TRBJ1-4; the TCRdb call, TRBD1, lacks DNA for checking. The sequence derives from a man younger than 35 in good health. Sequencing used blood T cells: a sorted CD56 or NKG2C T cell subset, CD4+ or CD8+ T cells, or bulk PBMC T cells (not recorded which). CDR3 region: CATSRPGTGPNNEKLFF.